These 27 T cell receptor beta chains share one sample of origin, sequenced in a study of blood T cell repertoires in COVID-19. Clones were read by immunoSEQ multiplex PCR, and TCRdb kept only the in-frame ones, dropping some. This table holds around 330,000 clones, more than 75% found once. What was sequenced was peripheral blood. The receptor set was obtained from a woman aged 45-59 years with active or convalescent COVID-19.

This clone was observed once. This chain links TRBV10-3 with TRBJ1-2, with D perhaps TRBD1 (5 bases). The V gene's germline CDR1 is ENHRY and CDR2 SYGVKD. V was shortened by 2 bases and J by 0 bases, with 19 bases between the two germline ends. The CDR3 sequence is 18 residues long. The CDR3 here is CAISEGPTGSRSNYGYTF. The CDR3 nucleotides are TGTGCCATCAGTGAGGGCCCCACAGGTAGTCGTTCTAACTATGGCTACACCTTC.

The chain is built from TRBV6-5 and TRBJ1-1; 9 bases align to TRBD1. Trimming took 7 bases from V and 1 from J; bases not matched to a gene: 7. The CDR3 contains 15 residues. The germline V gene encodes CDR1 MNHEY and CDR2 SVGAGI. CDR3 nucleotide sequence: TGTGCCAGCACCGTTACAGGGGGCCCGAACACTGAAGCTTTCTTT. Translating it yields CASTVTGGPNTEAFF.

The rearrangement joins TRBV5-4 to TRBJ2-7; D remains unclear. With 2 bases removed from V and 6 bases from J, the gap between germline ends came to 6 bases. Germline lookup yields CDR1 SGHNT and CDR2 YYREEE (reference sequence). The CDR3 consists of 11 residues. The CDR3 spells CASSFATEQYF. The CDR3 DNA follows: TGTGCCAGCAGCTTCGCTACCGAGCAGTACTTC. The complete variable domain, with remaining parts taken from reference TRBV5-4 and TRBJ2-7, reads ETGVTQSPTHLIKTRGQQVTLRCSSQSGHNTVSWYQQALGQGPQFIFQYYREEENGRGNFPPRFSGLQFPNYSSELNVNALELDDSALYLCASSFATEQYFGPGTRLTVT.

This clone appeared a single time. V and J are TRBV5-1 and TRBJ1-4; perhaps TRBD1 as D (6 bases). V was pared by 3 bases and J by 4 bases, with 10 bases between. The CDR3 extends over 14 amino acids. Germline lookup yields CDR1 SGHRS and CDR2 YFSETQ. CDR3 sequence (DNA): TGCGCCAGCAGCTCCGGACAGCTTAATGAAAAACTGTTTTTT. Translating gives CASSSGQLNEKLFF. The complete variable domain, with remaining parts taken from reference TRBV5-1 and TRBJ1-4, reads KAGVTQTPRYLIKTRGQQVTLSCSPISGHRSVSWYQQTPGQGLQFLFEYFSETQRNKGNFPGRFSGRQFSNSRSEMNVSTLELGDSALYLCASSSGQLNEKLFFGSGTQLSVL.

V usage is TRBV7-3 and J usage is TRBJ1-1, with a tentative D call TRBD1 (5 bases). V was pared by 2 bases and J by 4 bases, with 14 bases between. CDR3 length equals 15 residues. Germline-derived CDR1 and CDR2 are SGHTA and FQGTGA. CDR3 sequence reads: CASSLEPRGGTEAFF. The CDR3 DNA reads TGTGCCAGCAGCTTAGAACCTCGGGGGGGCACTGAAGCTTTCTTT.

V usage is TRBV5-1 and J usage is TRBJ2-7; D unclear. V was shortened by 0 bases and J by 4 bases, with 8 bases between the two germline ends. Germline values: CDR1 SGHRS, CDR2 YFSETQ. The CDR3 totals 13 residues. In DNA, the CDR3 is TGCGCCAGCAGCTTGGACAGTCCGTACGAGCAGTACTTC. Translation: CASSLDSPYEQYF.

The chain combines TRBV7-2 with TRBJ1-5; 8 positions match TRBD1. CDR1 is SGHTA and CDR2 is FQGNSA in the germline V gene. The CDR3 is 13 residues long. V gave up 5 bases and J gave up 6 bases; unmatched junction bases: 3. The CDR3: CASSGQGVQPQHF. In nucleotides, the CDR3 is TGTGCCAGCAGCGGACAGGGTGTTCAGCCCCAGCATTTT.

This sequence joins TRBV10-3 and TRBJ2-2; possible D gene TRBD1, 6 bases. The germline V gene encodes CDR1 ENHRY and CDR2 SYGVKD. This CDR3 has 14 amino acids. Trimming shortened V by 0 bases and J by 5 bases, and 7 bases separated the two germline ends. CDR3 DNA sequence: TGTGCCATCAGTGAGTCGCAGGGGACCGGGGAGCTGTTTTTT. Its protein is CAISESQGTGELFF.

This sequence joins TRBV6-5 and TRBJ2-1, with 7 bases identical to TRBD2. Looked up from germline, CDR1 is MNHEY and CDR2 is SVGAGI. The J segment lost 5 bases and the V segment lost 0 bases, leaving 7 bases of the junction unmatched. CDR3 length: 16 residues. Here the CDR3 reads CASSYSYLAVDNEQFF. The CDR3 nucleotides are TGTGCCAGCAGTTACTCCTACCTAGCGGTAGACAATGAGCAGTTCTTC.

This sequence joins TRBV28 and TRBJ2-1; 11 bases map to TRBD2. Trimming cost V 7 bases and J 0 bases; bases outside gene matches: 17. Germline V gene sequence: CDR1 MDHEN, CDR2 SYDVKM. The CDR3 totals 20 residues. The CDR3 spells CASKKRRLAGPSSSYNEQFF. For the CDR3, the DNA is TGTGCCAGCAAAAAACGGAGACTAGCGGGGCCCTCGAGCTCCTACAATGAGCAGTTCTTC.

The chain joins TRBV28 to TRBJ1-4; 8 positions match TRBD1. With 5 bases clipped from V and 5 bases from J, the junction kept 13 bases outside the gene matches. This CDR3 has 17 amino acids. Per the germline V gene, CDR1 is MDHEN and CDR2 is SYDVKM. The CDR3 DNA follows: TGTGCCAGCAGTGACAGGGGATGGTATACGCTGAATGAAAAACTGTTTTTT. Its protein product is CASSDRGWYTLNEKLFF.

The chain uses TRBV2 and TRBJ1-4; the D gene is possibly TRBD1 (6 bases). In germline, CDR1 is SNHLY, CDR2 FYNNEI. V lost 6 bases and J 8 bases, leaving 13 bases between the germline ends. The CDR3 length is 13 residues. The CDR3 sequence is CASRGGGPEKLFF. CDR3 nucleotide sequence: TGTGCCAGCAGGGGAGGGGGGCCCGAAAAACTGTTTTTT.

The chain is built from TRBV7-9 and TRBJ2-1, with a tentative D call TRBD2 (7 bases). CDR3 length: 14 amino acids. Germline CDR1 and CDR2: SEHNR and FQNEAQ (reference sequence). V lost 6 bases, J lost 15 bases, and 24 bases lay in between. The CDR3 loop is CASSPPGGLDVRFF. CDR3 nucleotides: TGTGCCAGCAGTCCGCCGGGGGGCCTCGATGTTCGGTTCTTC.

As DNA, the CDR3 is TGTGCTAGTGGTTTCCACGTAGGGACAGGGATTTACGAGCAGTACTTC. The encoded protein is CASGFHVGTGIYEQYF. This chain uses TRBV12-5 with TRBJ2-7; the match to TRBD1 covers 9 bases. V dropped 3 bases and J dropped 4; count of bases not matched to a gene: 10. CDR1 is LGHNT and CDR2 is FRNRAP in the germline V gene. The CDR3 covers 16 residues.

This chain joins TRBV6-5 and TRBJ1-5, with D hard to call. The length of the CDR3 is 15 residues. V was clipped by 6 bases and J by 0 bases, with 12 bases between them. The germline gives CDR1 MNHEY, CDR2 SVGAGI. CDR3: CASRPTQRSNQPQHF. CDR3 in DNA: TGTGCCAGCAGACCCACACAACGTAGCAATCAGCCCCAGCATTTT.

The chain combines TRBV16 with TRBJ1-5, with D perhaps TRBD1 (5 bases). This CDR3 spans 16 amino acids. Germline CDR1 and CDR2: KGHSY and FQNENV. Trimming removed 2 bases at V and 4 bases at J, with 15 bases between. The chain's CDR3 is CASSQEKGAFNQPQHF. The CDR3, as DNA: TGTGCCAGCAGCCAAGAGAAAGGGGCGTTTAATCAGCCCCAGCATTTT. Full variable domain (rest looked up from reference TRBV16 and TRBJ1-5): GEEVAQTPKHLVRGEGQKAKLYCAPIKGHSYVFWYQQVLKNEFKFLISFQNENVFDETGMPKERFSAKCLPNSPCSLEIQATKLEDSAVYFCASSQEKGAFNQPQHFGDGTRLSIL.

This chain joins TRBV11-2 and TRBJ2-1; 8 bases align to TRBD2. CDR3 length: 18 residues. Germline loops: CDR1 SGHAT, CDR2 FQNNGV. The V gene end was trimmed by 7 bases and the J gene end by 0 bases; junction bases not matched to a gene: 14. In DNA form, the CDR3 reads TGTGCCAGCATCGTTGCGGGCGGGGGGCCTAGCTCCTACAATGAGCAGTTCTTC. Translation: CASIVAGGGPSSYNEQFF.

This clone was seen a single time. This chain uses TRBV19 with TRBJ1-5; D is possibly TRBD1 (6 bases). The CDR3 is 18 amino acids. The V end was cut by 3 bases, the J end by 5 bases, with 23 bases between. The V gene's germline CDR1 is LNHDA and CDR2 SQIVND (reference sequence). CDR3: CASSIGRGRLGQDQPQHF. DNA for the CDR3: TGTGCCAGTAGTATTGGCAGGGGCAGGCTGGGACAAGATCAGCCCCAGCATTTT. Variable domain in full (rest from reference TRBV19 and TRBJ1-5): DGGITQSPKYLFRKEGQNVTLSCEQNLNHDAMYWYRQDPGQGLRLIYYSQIVNDFQKGDIAEGYSVSREKKESFPLTVTSAQKNPTAFYLCASSIGRGRLGQDQPQHFGDGTRLSIL.

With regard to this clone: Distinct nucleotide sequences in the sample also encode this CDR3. CDR3 DNA: TGCGCCAGCAGCTTGTCAGGGGTTGAGCAGTACTTC. Encoded protein: CASSLSGVEQYF. The chain combines TRBV5-1 with TRBJ2-7, with D possibly being TRBD1 (6 bases). The CDR3 spans 12 residues. Deletions cut 1 base from V and 7 bases from J, with 9 bases between. From germline, CDR1 is SGHRS and CDR2 YFSETQ.

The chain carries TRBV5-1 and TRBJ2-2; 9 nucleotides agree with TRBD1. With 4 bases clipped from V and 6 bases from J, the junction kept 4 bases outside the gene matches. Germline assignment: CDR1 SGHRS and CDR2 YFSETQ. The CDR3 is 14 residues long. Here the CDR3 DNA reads TGCGCCAGCAGCGGGGGACAGGGCTCCGGGGAGCTGTTTTTT. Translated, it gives CASSGGQGSGELFF. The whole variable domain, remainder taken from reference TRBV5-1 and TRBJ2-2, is KAGVTQTPRYLIKTRGQQVTLSCSPISGHRSVSWYQQTPGQGLQFLFEYFSETQRNKGNFPGRFSGRQFSNSRSEMNVSTLELGDSALYLCASSGGQGSGELFFGEGSRLTVL.

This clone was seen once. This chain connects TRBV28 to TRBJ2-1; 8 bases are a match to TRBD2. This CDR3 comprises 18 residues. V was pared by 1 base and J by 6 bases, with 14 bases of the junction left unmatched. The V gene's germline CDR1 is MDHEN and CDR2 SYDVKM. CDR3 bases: TGTGCCAGCAGTTTATCCCTTCTCCCAGCGGGAGTCGGCAATGAGCAGTTCTTC. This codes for CASSLSLLPAGVGNEQFF.

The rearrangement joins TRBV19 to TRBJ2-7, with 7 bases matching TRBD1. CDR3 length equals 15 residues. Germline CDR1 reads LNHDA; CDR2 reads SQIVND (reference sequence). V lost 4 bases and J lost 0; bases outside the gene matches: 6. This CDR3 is CASSKGTEYSYEQYF. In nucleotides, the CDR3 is TGTGCCAGTAGTAAAGGGACAGAGTACTCCTACGAGCAGTACTTC.

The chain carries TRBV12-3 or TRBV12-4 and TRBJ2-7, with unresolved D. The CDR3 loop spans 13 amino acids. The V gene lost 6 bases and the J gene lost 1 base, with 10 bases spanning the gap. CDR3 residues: CASSLNPSYEQYF. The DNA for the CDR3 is TGTGCCAGCAGCCTAAACCCATCCTACGAGCAGTACTTC.

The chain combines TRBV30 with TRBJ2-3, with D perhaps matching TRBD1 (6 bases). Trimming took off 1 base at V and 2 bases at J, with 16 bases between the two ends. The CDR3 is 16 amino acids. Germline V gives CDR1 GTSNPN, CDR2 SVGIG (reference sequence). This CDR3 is CAWSEGVRGHTDTQYF. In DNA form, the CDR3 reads TGTGCCTGGAGTGAAGGGGTCAGGGGACACACAGATACGCAGTATTTT. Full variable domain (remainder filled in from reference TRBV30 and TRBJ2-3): SQTIHQWPATLVQPVGSPLSLECTVEGTSNPNLYWYRQAAGRGLQLLFYSVGIGQISSEVPQNLSASRPQDRQFILSSKKLLLSDSGFYLCAWSEGVRGHTDTQYFGPGTRLTVL.

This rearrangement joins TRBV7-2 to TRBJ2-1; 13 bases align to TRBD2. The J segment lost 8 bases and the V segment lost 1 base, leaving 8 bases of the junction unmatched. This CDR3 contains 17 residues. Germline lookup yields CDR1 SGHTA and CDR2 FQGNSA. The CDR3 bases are TGTGCCAGCAGCTTAGTTATGGGACTAGCGGGATCGGATGAGCAGTTCTTC. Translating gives CASSLVMGLAGSDEQFF.

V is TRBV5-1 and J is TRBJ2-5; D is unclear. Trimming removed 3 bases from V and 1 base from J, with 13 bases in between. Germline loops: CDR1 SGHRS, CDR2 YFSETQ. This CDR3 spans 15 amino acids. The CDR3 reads CASSSLAQPQETQYF. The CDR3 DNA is TGCGCCAGCAGCTCCCTTGCACAGCCCCAAGAGACCCAGTACTTC. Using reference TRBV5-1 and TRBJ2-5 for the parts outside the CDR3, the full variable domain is KAGVTQTPRYLIKTRGQQVTLSCSPISGHRSVSWYQQTPGQGLQFLFEYFSETQRNKGNFPGRFSGRQFSNSRSEMNVSTLELGDSALYLCASSSLAQPQETQYFGPGTRLLVL.

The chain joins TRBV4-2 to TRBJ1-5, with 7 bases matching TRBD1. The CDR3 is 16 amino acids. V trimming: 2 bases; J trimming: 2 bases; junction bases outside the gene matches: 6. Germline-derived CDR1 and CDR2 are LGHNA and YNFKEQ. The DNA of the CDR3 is TGTGCCAGCAGCCAACCCTACGGACAGGGCAATCAGCCCCAGCATTTT. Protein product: CASSQPYGQGNQPQHF.